Below, one TCR beta chain is given with its context. The antigen remains unidentified. These data belong to a study of T cell responses to AZD1222 COVID-19 vaccine. General observations from the study: When two AZD1222 doses had been given, Spike-specific TCR breadth and depth rose.

The method was immunoSEQ multiplex PCR; TCRdb's version includes in-frame clones alone and lacks a portion of them. The sample lists some 50,000 clones, around 87% occurring once. Germline V gives CDR1 LGHDT, CDR2 YNNKEL (reference sequence). The V gene end was trimmed by 4 bases and the J gene end by 14 bases; junction bases not matched to a gene: 10. The CDR3 runs to 13 residues. The chain links TRBV3-1 (or the pseudogene TRBV3-2) to TRBJ2-1; 8 bases align to TRBD2. This sequence was found in an adult in good health. The source was peripheral blood, collected on day 0 of AZD1222 vaccination. This CDR3 reads CASSPGPGTRKFF. CDR3 nucleotide sequence: TGTGCCAGCAGCCCCGGACCCGGGACTAGGAAGTTCTTC.